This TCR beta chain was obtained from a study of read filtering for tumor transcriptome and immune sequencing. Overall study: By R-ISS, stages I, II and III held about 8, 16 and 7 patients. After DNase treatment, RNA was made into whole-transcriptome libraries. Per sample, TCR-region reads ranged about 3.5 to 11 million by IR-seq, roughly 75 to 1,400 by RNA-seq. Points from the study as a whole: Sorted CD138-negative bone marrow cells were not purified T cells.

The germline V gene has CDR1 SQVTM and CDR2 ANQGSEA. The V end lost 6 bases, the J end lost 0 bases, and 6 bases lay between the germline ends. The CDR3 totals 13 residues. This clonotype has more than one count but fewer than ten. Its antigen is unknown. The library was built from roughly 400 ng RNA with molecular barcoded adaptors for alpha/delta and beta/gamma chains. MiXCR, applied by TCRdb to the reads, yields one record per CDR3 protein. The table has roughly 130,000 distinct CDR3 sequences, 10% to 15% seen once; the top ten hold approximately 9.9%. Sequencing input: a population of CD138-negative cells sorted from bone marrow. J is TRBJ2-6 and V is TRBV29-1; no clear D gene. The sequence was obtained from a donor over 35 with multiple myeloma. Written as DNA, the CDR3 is TGCAGCGTAGAAATCTCTGGGGCCAACGTCCTGACTTTC. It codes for CSVEISGANVLTF.